The clone carrying this T cell receptor beta chain appeared once. The data derive from a study of CD8 T cells in Susac syndrome. A quantity of roughly 0.5 to 1 ug RNA underwent reverse transcription using random hexamers. TCRdb fed the immunoSEQ multiplex PCR reads into MiXCR, producing one record per CDR3 protein. The table includes 170,000 or so distinct CDR3 sequences, more than 95% detected once. Germline assignment: CDR1 MNHEY and CDR2 SMNVEV (reference sequence). The CDR3 consists of 15 residues. Trimming stripped 2 bases from V and 4 bases from J, with 14 bases between. This chain joins TRBV27 and TRBJ1-2; no firm D call. The TCR was taken from a human donor with Susac syndrome. The source material was CD4+ T cells from PBMCs. The CDR3 DNA reads as TGTGCCAGCAGTTTAGGTGGCAACCCTTCCTATGGCTACACCTTC. It translates to CASSLGGNPSYGYTF.